These 8 T cell receptor beta chains were sequenced from one sample in a study of OX40 agonist ivuxolimab in advanced cancers. The data were produced by immunoSEQ multiplex PCR, yet TCRdb's version contains in-frame clones alone and is incomplete. Of roughly 25,000 clones in the sample, over 80% were seen once. The source material was CD4+ or CD8+ T cells sorted from blood, sampled in a trial of the OX40 agonist ivuxolimab. These receptors were taken from an adult with an advanced solid tumor such as melanoma, head and neck, liver or kidney cancer.

The chain combines TRBV19 with TRBJ2-5; D ambiguous. The germline gives CDR1 LNHDA, CDR2 SQIVND (reference sequence). This CDR3 is 13 amino acids long. V was cut by 2 bases and J by 2 bases, with 6 bases left in between. In DNA, the CDR3 is TGTGCCAGTAGTATACGCCAGCAAGAGACCCAGTACTTC. This codes for CASSIRQQETQYF. The full variable domain, with the rest looked up from reference TRBV19 and TRBJ2-5, is DGGITQSPKYLFRKEGQNVTLSCEQNLNHDAMYWYRQDPGQGLRLIYYSQIVNDFQKGDIAEGYSVSREKKESFPLTVTSAQKNPTAFYLCASSIRQQETQYFGPGTRLLVL.

The chain is built from TRBV12-5 and TRBJ2-1; no firm D call. The ends were cut back, 3 bases at V and 6 bases at J, with 9 bases in the middle. Germline CDR1 reads LGHNT; CDR2 reads FRNRAP. The CDR3 extends over 13 amino acids. The CDR3: CASGFVLTNEQFF. DNA of the CDR3: TGTGCTAGTGGTTTTGTGCTGACCAATGAGCAGTTCTTC. Together with reference TRBV12-5 and TRBJ2-1, the CDR3 gives the full variable domain: DARVTQTPRHKVTEMGQEVTMRCQPILGHNTVFWYRQTMMQGLELLAYFRNRAPLDDSGMPKDRFSAEMPDATLATLKIQPSEPRDSAVYFCASGFVLTNEQFFGPGTRLTVL.

The rearrangement uses TRBV7-2 and TRBJ2-7, with D possibly matching TRBD2 (6 bases). Trimming left V 0 bases short and J 1 base short, with 7 bases between. CDR1 is SGHTA and CDR2 is FQGNSA in the germline V gene. This CDR3 region has 14 residues. CDR3 DNA sequence: TGTGCCAGCAGCTTAGCCGGGACTTCCTACGAGCAGTACTTC. Residues: CASSLAGTSYEQYF.

This clone was detected once. This sequence joins TRBV18 and TRBJ2-2, with TRBD1 matching over 9 bases. Germline CDR1 KGHSH, CDR2 LQKENI. The CDR3 totals 16 residues. V was pared by 3 bases and J by 5 bases, with 7 bases of the junction left unmatched. CDR3 bases: TGTGCCAGCTCACCTCCGGGACAGGGCAAGACCGGGGAGCTGTTTTTT. Residues: CASSPPGQGKTGELFF.

This sequence joins TRBV7-2 and TRBJ2-5; D not certain. From germline, CDR1 is SGHTA and CDR2 FQGNSA. V gave up 1 base and J gave up 5 bases, with 11 bases separating them. This CDR3 has 14 amino acids. CDR3 residues: CASSLGRAGETQYF. DNA for the CDR3: TGTGCCAGCAGCTTAGGCCGGGCCGGGGAGACCCAGTACTTC.

The chain recombines TRBV7-6 with TRBJ1-1; 9 bases are shared with TRBD1. V lost 0 bases, J lost 5 bases, and 10 bases stayed unmatched. Germline V CDR1 and CDR2: SGHVS, FNYEAQ. The CDR3 totals 17 residues. The CDR3 coding sequence is TGTGCCAGCAGCTTAGCCGGGACAGGGAGTGCGAGGACTGAAGCTTTCTTT. It specifies CASSLAGTGSARTEAFF.

The chain combines TRBV30 with TRBJ2-5, with D tentatively TRBD2 (6 bases). The CDR3 sequence is 15 residues long. V was clipped by 3 bases and J by 0 bases, with 14 bases between them. The V gene's germline CDR1 is GTSNPN and CDR2 SVGIG (reference sequence). CDR3 sequence reads: CAWRPTLADQETQYF. The DNA of the CDR3 is TGTGCCTGGAGGCCCACTTTAGCGGACCAAGAGACCCAGTACTTC.

This clone showed up just once. This CDR3 reads CASSEQTANTEAFF. For the CDR3, the DNA is TGTGCCAGCAGTGAACAGACAGCGAACACTGAAGCTTTCTTT. The chain is built from TRBV25-1 and TRBJ1-1, with D maybe TRBD1 (5 bases). V gave up 2 bases and J gave up 1 base, with 8 bases separating them. This CDR3 has 14 residues. CDR1 and CDR2 (germline): MGHDK, SYGVNS.